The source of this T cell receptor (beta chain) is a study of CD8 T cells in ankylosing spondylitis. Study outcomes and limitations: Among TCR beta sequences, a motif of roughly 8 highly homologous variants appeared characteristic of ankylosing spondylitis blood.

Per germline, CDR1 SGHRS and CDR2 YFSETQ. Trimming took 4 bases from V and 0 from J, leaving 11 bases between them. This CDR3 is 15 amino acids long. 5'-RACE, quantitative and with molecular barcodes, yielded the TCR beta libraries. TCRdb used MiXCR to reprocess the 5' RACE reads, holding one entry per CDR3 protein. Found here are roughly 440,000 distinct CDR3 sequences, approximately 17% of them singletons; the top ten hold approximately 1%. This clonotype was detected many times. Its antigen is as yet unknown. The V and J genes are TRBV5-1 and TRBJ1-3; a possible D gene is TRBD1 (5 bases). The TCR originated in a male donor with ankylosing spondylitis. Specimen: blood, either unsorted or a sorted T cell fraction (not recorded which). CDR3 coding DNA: TGCGCCAGCAGCGGGGGACGGAGCTCTGGAAACACCATATATTTT. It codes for CASSGGRSSGNTIYF.